This T cell receptor (beta chain) was sequenced for a study of coeliac disease. This clone was seen a handful of times. Its target is unknown. Libraries were prepared by immunoSEQ multiplex PCR; TCRdb keeps only in-frame clonotypes and omits some of them. The profile covers about 3,300 clones, with roughly 50% appearing a single time and over 8.5% taken by the ten largest. The study's findings and limits: Unbiased detection of gliadin-specific T cells was judged not feasible with this approach.

What was sequenced was intraepithelial lymphocytes from the gut. The TCR was taken from an older woman with celiac disease.

The CDR3 DNA sequence: TGTGCCAGCAGCTTTAGTCGATTTCAGGGGGCGGGGAATCAGCCCCAGCATTTT. Translating it yields CASSFSRFQGAGNQPQHF. The chain combines TRBV7-2 with TRBJ1-5; 8 bases are a match to TRBD1. The V gene end was trimmed by 3 bases and the J gene end by 4 bases; junction bases not matched to a gene: 14. The length of the CDR3 is 18 residues. The V gene's germline CDR1 is SGHTA and CDR2 FQGNSA.